This T cell receptor beta chain was observed in a study of cytomegalovirus exposure and HLA in healthy donors. Broader study findings: An analysis was carried out at a later point. It showed that HLA-associated TCR beta chains were more clonally expanded than equally common non-associated chains.

Healthy bone marrow donors made up the donors. Concerning this clone: No antigen is known for it.

Vbeta (60) and Jbeta (13) primers were used in the PCR. Profiling relied on immunoSEQ multiplex PCR, and the TCRdb table lists in-frame clones only, not all of them. Here the sample spans roughly 220,000 clones, about four fifths being singletons. The germline gives CDR1 SNHLY, CDR2 FYNNEI. This CDR3 has 14 amino acids. Trimming at V came to 5 bases and at J to 2 bases, leaving 2 bases not matched to a gene. The chain combines TRBV2 with TRBJ2-7, with 11 bases matching TRBD2. Specimen: PBMCs. This TCR derives from a man aged 30 to 39 in good health and CMV-seronegative. The DNA for the CDR3 is TGTGCCAGCAGTATGACTAGCGGGGCCTACGAGCAGTACTTC. This sequence encodes CASSMTSGAYEQYF. Full variable domain (outside the CDR3, taken from reference TRBV2 and TRBJ2-7): EPEVTQTPSHQVTQMGQEVILRCVPISNHLYFYWYRQILGQKVEFLVSFYNNEISEKSEIFDDQFSVERPDGSNFTLKIRSTKLEDSAMYFCASSMTSGAYEQYFGPGTRLTVT.